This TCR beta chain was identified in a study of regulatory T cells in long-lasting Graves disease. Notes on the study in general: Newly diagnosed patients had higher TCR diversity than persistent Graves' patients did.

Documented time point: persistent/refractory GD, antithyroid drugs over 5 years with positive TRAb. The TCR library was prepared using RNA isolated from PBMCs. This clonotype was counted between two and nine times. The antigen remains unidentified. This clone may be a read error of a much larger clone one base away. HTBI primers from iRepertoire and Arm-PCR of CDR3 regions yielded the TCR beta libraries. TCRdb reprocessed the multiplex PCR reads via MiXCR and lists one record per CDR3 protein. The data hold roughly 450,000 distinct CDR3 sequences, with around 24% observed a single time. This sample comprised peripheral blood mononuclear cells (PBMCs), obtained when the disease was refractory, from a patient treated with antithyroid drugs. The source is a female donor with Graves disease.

Here the CDR3 reads CSAESGRGEKLFF. The CDR3 DNA is TGCAGCGCTGAATCAGGGAGGGGTGAAAAACTGTTTTTT. This sequence joins TRBV29-1 and TRBJ1-4; perhaps TRBD1 as D (5 bases). CDR1 is SQVTM, CDR2 ANQGSEA, per germline. The CDR3 covers 13 residues.